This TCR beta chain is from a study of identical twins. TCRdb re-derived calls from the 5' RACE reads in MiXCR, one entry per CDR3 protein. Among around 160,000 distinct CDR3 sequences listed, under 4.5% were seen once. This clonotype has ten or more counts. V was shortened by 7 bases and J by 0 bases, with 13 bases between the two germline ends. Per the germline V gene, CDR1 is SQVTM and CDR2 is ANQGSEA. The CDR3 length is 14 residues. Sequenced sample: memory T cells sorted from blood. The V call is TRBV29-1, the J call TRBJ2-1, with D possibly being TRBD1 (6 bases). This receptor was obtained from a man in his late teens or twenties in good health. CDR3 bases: TGCAGCGGGGGTTCCAGGGGCTCCTACAATGAGCAGTTCTTC. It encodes CSGGSRGSYNEQFF.